This T cell receptor (beta chain) was found in a study of blood T cell repertoires in COVID-19. Repertoires were generated with immunoSEQ multiplex PCR, while TCRdb's copy carries only in-frame clones and drops some. The table shows around 130,000 clones, with about four fifths occurring only once. V shed 8 bases and J shed 6 bases, with 10 bases lying between them. The CDR3 extends over 11 amino acids. The chain links TRBV12-3 or TRBV12-4 to TRBJ1-2, with D perhaps matching TRBD1 (5 bases). The sequence was collected from a human donor in a cohort sampled during active COVID-19. The sample taken for sequencing was peripheral blood. The CDR3 DNA is TGTGCCAGCCGACAGCGTAATGGCTACACCTTC. Encoded protein: CASRQRNGYTF.